This TCR beta chain was identified in a study of T cell responses to AZD1222 COVID-19 vaccine. Study outcomes and limitations: At 160-218 and 743-854, vaccine-associated CD4 TCRs were dominant, and they spanned spike. Sampled repertoires all dated from after the peak T cell response. Most donors were white British and more were female, and clonal diversity was possibly underestimated.

V gave up 3 bases and J gave up 5 bases, with 17 bases separating them. Germline loops: CDR1 LNHNV, CDR2 YYDKDF (reference sequence). The CDR3 has 15 residues. On this clone itself: Antigen unknown.

Produced via immunoSEQ multiplex PCR; TCRdb's table is partial and in-frame only. This table holds some 120,000 clones, 88% found once. This chain joins TRBV15 and TRBJ2-7; possibly TRBD1 for D (6 bases). This sequence originates from an adult in good health. This specimen was peripheral blood, taken on day 0 of MenACWY control vaccination. The CDR3 DNA reads TGTGCCACCAGCAGGAGGACAGCTCGAGTCCACGAGCAGTACTTC. It yields the protein CATSRRTARVHEQYF.